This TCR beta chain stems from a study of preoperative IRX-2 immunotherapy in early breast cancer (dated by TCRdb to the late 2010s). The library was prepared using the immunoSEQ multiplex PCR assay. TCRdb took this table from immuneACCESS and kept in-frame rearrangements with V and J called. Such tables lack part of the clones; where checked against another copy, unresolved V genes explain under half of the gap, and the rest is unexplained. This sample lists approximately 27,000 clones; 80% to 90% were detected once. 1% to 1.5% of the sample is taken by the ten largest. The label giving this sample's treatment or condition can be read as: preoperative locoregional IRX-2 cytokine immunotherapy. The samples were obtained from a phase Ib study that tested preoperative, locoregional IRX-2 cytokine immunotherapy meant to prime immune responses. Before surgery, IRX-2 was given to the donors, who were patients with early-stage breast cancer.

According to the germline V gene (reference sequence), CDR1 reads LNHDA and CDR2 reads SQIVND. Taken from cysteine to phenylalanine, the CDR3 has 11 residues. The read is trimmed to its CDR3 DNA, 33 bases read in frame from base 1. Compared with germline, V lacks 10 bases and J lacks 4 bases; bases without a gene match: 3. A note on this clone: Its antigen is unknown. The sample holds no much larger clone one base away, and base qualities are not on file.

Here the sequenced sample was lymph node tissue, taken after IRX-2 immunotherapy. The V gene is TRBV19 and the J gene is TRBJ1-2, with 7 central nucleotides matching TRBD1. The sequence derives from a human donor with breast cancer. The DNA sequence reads TGTGCCACCAGGGACAGCTATGGCTACACCTTC. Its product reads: CATRDSYGYTF.